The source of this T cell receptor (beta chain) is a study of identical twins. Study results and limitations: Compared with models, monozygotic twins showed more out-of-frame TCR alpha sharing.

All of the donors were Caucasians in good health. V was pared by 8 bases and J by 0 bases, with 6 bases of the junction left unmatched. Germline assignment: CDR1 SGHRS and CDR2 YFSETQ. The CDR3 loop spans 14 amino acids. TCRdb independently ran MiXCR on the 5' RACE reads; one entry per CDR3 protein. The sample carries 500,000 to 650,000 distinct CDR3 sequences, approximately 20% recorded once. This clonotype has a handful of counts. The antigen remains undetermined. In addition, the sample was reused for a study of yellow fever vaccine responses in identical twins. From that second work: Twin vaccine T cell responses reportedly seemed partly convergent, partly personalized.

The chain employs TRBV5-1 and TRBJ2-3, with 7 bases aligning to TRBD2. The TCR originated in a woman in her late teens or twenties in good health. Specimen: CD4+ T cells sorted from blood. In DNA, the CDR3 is TGCGCCAGATCGAGCGGGAATAGCACAGATACGCAGTATTTT. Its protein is CARSSGNSTDTQYF.